These 6 T cell receptor beta chains were sequenced from one sample in a study of regulatory T cells in long-lasting Graves disease (dated by TCRdb to the early 2020s). Library creation used multiplex PCR. TCRdb names Illumina HiSeq 4000 as the instrument used. TCR beta libraries were built with iRepertoire HTBI primers and Arm-PCR amplification of CDR3 regions. TCRdb handled the public reads itself, with Q25 trimming in fastp and clone calling in MiXCR, and kept productive beta chains. Every CDR3 protein is listed once, alongside the most common genes and DNA of its rows. This sample holds under 400,000 distinct CDR3 sequences; around 15% were observed only once. The leading ten clones occupy roughly 29% of the sample. The time point label, read with the paper, signifies: newly diagnosed GD, antithyroid drugs for less than 3 months. For both TCR sequencing and RNA sequencing, RNA was extracted from PBMCs using TRIzol.

The data also belong to a second study, concerning T cells in Graves' hyperthyroidism and ophthalmopathy.

The sequenced sample was peripheral blood mononuclear cells (PBMCs), obtained at new diagnosis, from a patient treated with antithyroid drugs. All receptors derive from a man in his forties with Graves disease. Donor details come from another sample of the same person, matched by shared clones.

The chain is built from TRBV3-1 and TRBJ2-1; 7 bases are a match to TRBD2. The V gene's germline CDR1 is LGHDT and CDR2 YNNKEL (reference sequence). This CDR3 is 14 amino acids long. Germline trimming cut 3 bases from V and 9 bases from J; bases unmatched to any gene: 8. The CDR3 region is CASSHRRGEGEQFF. In nucleotides, the CDR3 is TGTGCCAGCAGCCACCGCCGGGGGGAGGGTGAGCAGTTCTTC.

The rearrangement uses TRBV29-1 and TRBJ1-2; D uncertain. The CDR3 is 13 amino acids. V lost 0 bases to trimming and J lost 2 bases, with 7 bases between them. Germline-derived CDR1 and CDR2 are SQVTM and ANQGSEA. The chain's CDR3 is CSVEEVLNYGYTF. The CDR3 DNA sequence: TGCAGCGTTGAAGAGGTACTGAACTATGGCTACACCTTC. The variable domain in full, completed from reference TRBV29-1 and TRBJ1-2, reads SAVISQKPSRDICQRGTSLTIQCQVDSQVTMMFWYRQQPGQSLTLIATANQGSEATYESGFVIDKFPISRPNLTFSTLTVSNMSPEDSSIYLCSVEEVLNYGYTFGSGTRLTVV.

This clonotype has only a few counts. The chain carries TRBV9 and TRBJ2-5; D remains ambiguous. CDR3 length equals 13 residues. Trimming removed 0 bases from V and 2 bases from J, with 5 bases in between. The germline gives CDR1 SGDLS, CDR2 YYNGEE. DNA of the CDR3: TGTGCCAGCAGCGTAGGCACGCAAGAGACCCAGTACTTC. Amino acid sequence: CASSVGTQETQYF.

This clonotype showed up many times. The rearrangement links TRBV10-1 to TRBJ2-1; 8 bases fit TRBD1. This CDR3 contains 14 residues. Germline lookup yields CDR1 WNHNN and CDR2 SYGVQD (reference sequence). V was clipped by 4 bases and J by 8 bases; unmatched bases: 7. CDR3 sequence (DNA): TGCGCCAGCAGTGCCCGGACAGGGTGGGATGAGCAGTTCTTC. It specifies CASSARTGWDEQFF.

This clonotype has at least ten counts. V is TRBV7-2 and J is TRBJ2-1; D is undetermined. Trimming cost V 0 bases and J 10 bases, with 7 bases left between them. The germline gives CDR1 SGHTA, CDR2 FQGNSA. The CDR3 covers 12 residues. CDR3 region: CASSLAMGEQFF. CDR3 DNA: TGTGCCAGCAGCTTAGCGATGGGGGAGCAGTTCTTC.

This clonotype appeared many times. The chain uses TRBV20-1 and TRBJ1-6; D remains unclear. The CDR3 contains 12 residues. The V end was cut by 3 bases, the J end by 7 bases, with 7 bases between. Germline CDR1 DFQATT, CDR2 SNEGSKA (reference sequence). As DNA, the CDR3 is TGCAGTGCTAGGGTCCCAAATTCACCCCTCCACTTT. This sequence encodes CSARVPNSPLHF.